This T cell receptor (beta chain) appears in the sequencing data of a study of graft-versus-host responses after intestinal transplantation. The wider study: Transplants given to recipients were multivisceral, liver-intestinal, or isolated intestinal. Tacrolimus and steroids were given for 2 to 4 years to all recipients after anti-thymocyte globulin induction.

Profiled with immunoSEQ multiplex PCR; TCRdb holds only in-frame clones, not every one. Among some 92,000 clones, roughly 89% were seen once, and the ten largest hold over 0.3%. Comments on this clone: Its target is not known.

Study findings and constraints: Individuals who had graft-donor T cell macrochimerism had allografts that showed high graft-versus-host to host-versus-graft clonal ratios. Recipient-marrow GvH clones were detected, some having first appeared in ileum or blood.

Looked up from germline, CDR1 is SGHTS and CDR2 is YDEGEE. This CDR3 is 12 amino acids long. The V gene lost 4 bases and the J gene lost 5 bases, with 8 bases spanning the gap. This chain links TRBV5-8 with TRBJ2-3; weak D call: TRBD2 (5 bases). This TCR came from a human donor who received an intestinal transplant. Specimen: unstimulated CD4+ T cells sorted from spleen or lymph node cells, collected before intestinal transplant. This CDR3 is CASSPRGDTQYF. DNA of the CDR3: TGTGCCAGCAGCCCCCGGGGAGATACGCAGTATTTT.